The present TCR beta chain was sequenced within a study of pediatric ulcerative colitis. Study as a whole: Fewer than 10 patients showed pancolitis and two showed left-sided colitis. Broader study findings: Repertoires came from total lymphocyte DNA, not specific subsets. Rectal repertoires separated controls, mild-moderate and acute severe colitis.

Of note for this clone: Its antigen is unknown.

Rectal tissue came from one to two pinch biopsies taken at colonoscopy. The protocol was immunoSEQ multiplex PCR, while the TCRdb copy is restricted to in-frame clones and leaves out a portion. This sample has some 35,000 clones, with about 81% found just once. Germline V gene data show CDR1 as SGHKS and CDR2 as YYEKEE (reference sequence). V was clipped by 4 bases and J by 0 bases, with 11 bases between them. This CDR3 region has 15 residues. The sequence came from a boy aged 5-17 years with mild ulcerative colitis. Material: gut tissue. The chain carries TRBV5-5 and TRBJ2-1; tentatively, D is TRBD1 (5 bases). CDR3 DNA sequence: TGTGCCAGCAGCATTGGACACAACTCCTACAATGAGCAGTTCTTC. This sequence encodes CASSIGHNSYNEQFF.